This T cell receptor beta chain was obtained from a study of post-analysis software for immune sequencing data. In the study overall: Patients had relapsing-remitting, secondary progressive or progressive-relapsing multiple sclerosis; some lacked subtype.

The TCR beta cDNA libraries contained unique molecular identifiers. There were roughly 0.95 to 10 million T cells, and about 500,000 cDNA molecules came from them. In TCRdb, the PCR reads were re-called with MiXCR into one record per CDR3 protein. Of roughly 570,000 distinct CDR3 sequences in the sample, less than 40% were seen once. Study observations and caveats: Pronounced co-clustering by F measure was evident among identically batched samples. TRBV segments more frequent in patients than in controls numbered roughly 5 and included TRBV5-6, TRBV5-1 and TRBV20-1. Normalized Chao1 diversity was significantly lower in multiple sclerosis patients than in controls.

Germline CDR1 MNHNS, CDR2 SASEGT. Trimming took off 2 bases at V and 7 bases at J, with 11 bases between the two ends. CDR3 length equals 13 residues. In regard to this clonotype: The antigen is not known.

The TCR was taken from a girl younger than 18 with multiple sclerosis. The chain couples TRBV6-1 to TRBJ1-2; D might be TRBD1 (6 bases). Sequenced: blood. The CDR3 sequence is CASSERTACGYTF. In DNA, the CDR3 is TGTGCCAGCAGTGAAAGGACAGCGTGTGGCTACACCTTC.